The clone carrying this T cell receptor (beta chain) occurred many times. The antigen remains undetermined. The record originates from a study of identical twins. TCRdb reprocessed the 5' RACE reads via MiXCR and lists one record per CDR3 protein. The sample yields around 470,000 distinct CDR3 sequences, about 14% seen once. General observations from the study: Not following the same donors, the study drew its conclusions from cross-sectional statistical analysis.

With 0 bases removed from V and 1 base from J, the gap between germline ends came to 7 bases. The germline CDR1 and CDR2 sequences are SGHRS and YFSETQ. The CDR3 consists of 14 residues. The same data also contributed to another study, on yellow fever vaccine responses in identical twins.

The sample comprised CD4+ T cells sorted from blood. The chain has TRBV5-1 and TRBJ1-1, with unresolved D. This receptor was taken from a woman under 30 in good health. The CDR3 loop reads CASSLGDTNTEAFF. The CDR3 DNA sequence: TGCGCCAGCAGCTTGGGAGATACGAACACTGAAGCTTTCTTT.